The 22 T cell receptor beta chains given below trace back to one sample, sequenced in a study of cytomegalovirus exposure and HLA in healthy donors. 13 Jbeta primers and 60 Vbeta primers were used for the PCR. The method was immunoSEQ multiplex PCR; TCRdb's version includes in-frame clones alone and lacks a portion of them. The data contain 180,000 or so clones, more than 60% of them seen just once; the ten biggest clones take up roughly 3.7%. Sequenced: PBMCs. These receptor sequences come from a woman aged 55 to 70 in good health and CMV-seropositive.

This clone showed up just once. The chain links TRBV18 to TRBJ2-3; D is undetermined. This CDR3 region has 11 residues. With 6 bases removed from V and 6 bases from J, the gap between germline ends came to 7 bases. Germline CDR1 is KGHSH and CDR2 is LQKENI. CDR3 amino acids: CASSPEDTQYF. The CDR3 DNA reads TGTGCCAGCTCCCCCGAGGATACGCAGTATTTT.

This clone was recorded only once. CDR3 nucleotide sequence: TGCGCCAGCAGCCAAGATAGTCGGCGAGGGGGCTACACCTTC. Translation: CASSQDSRRGGYTF. The V gene is TRBV4-1, the J gene TRBJ1-2; no reliable D call. The CDR3 extends over 14 amino acids. Deletions cut 0 bases from V and 8 bases from J, with 13 bases between. The V gene's germline CDR1 is MGHRA and CDR2 YSYEKL.

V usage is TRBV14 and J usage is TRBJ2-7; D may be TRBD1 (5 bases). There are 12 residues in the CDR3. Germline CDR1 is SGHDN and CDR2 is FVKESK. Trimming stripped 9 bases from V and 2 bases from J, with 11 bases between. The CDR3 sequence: CASPGFTYEQYF. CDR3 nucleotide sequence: TGTGCCAGTCCAGGGTTCACCTACGAGCAGTACTTC. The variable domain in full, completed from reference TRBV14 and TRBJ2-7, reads EAGVTQFPSHSVIEKGQTVTLRCDPISGHDNLYWYRRVMGKEIKFLLHFVKESKQDESGMPNNRFLAERTGGTYSTLKVQPAELEDSGVYFCASPGFTYEQYFGPGTRLTVT.

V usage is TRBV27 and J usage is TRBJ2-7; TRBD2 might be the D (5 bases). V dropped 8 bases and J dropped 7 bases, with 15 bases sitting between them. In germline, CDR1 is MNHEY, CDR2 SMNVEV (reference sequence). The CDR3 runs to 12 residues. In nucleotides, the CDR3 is TGTGCCAGCCGGACCGGAGGAATTGAGCAGTACTTC. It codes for CASRTGGIEQYF.

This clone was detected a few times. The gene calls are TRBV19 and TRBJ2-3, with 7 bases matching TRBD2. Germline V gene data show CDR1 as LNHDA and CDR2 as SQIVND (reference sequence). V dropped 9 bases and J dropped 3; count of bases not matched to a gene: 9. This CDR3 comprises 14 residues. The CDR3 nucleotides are TGTGCCAGCTCTAATGGGGGGGGAACAGATACGCAGTATTTT. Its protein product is CASSNGGGTDTQYF.

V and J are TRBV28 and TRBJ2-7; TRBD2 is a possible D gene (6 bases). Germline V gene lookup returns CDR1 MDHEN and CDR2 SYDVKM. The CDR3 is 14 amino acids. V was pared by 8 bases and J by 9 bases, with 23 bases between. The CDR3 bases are TGTGCCAGCTGCGGGACTCCCGAATTATTGAGGCAGTACTTC. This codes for CASCGTPELLRQYF. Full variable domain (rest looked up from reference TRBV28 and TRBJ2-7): DVKVTQSSRYLVKRTGEKVFLECVQDMDHENMFWYRQDPGLGLRLIYFSYDVKMKEKGDIPEGYSVSREKKERFSLILESASTNQTSMYLCASCGTPELLRQYFGPGTRLTVT.

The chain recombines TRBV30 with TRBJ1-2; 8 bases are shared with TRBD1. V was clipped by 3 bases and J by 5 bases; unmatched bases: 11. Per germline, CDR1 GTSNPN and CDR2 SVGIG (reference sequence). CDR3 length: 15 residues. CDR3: CAWRKQGGGWYGYTF. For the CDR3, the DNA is TGTGCCTGGAGGAAACAGGGGGGGGGTTGGTATGGCTACACCTTC. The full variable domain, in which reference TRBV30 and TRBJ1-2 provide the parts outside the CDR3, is SQTIHQWPATLVQPVGSPLSLECTVEGTSNPNLYWYRQAAGRGLQLLFYSVGIGQISSEVPQNLSASRPQDRQFILSSKKLLLSDSGFYLCAWRKQGGGWYGYTFGSGTRLTVV.

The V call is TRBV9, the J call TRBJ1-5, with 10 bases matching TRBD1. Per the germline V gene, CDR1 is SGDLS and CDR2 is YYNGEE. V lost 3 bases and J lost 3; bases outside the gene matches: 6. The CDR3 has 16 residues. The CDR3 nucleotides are TGTGCCAGCAGCGCCACCGGGACAGGGGACAATCAGCCCCAGCATTTT. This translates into CASSATGTGDNQPQHF.

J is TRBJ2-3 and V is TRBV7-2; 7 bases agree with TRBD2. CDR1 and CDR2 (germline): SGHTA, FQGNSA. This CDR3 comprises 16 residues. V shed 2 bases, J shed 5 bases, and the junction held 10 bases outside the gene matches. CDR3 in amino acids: CASSLIRTSLKDTQYF. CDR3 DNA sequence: TGTGCCAGCAGCTTAATCCGGACTAGTTTAAAAGATACGCAGTATTTT.

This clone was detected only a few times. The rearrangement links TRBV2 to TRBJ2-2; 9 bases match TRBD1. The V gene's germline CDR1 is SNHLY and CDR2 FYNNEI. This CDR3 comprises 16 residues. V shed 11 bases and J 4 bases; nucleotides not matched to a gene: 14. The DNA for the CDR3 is TGTGCCGGCACAACGGGGACAGGGATCAGCACCGGGGAGCTGTTTTTT. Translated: CAGTTGTGISTGELFF.

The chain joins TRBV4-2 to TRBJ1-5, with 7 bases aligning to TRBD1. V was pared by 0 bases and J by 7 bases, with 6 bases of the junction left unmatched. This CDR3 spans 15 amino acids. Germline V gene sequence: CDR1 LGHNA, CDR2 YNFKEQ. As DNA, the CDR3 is TGTGCCAGCAGCCAAGATAACACGGGACAGCAGCCCCAGCATTTT. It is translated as CASSQDNTGQQPQHF.

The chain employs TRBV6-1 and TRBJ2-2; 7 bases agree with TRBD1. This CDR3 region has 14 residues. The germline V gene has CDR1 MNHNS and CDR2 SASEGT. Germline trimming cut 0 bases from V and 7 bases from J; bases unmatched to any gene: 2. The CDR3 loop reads CASSEAAGGGELFF. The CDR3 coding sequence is TGTGCCAGCAGTGAAGCCGCAGGGGGCGGGGAGCTGTTTTTT.

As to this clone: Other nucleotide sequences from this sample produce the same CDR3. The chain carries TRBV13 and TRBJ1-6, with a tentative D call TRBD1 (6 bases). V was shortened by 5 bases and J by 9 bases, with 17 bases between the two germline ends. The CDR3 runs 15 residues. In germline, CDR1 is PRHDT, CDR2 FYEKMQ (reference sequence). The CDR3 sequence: CASSSRDTGISPLHF. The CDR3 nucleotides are TGTGCCAGCAGCAGCCGGGACACAGGCATTTCACCCCTCCACTTT.

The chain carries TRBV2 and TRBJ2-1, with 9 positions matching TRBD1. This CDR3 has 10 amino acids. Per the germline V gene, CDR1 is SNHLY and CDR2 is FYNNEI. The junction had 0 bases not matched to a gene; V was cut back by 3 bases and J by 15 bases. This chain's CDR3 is CASSETGGFF. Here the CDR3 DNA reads TGTGCCAGCAGTGAGACAGGGGGGTTCTTC.

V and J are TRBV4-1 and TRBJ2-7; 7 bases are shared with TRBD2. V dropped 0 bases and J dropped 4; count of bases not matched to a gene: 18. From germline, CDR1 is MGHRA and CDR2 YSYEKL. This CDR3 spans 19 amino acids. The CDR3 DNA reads TGCGCCAGCAGCCAAGACACCCCGATGGGGGGGAACAAGAGATACGAGCAGTACTTC. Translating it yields CASSQDTPMGGNKRYEQYF.

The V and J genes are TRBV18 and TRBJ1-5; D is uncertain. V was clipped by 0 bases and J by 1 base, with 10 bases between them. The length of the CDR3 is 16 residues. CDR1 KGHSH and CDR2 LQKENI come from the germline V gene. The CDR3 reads CASSPPGPGSNQPQHF. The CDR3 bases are TGTGCCAGCTCACCACCTGGCCCCGGGAGCAATCAGCCCCAGCATTTT.

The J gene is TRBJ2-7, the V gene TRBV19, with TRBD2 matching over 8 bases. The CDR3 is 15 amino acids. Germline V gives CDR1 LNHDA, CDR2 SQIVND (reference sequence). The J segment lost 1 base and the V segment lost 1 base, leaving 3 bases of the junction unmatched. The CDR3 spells CASSIVAGTSYEQYF. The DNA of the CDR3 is TGTGCCAGTAGTATAGTAGCGGGGACTTCCTACGAGCAGTACTTC.

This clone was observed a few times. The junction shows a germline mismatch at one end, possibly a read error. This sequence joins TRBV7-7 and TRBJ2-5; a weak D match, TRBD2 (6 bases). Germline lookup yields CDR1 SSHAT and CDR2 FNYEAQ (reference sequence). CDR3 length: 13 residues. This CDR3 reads CASSRRLGETQYF. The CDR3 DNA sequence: TGTGCTAGCAGCCGAAGACTAGGCGAGACCCAGTACTTC.

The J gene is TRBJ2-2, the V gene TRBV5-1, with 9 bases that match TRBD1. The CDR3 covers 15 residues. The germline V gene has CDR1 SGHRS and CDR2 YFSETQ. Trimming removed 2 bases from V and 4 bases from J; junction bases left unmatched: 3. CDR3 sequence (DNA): TGCGCCAGCAGCTTCCTGACAGGGGGCACCGGGGAGCTGTTTTTT. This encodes CASSFLTGGTGELFF.

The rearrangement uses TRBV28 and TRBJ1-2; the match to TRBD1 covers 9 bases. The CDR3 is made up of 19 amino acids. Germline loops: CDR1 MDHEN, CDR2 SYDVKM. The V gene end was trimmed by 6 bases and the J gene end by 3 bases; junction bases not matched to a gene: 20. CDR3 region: CASRGPGQGTKGGYYGYTF. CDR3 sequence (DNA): TGTGCCAGCAGGGGTCCGGGACAGGGTACCAAAGGGGGGTACTATGGCTACACCTTC.

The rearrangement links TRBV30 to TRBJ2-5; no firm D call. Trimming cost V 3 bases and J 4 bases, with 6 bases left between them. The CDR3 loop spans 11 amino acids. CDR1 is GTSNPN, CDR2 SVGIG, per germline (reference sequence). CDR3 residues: CAWSARETQYF. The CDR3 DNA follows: TGTGCCTGGAGCGCCAGAGAGACCCAGTACTTC.

The CDR3, as DNA: TGTGCCTGGAGTGTATCAGGGGGCGCATCACCCCTCCACTTT. Translation: CAWSVSGGASPLHF. The chain links TRBV30 to TRBJ1-6, with 8 bases that match TRBD1. Germline CDR1 is GTSNPN and CDR2 is SVGIG (reference sequence). CDR3 length equals 14 residues. J was trimmed by 10 bases and V by 0 bases; bases with no gene match: 5.